What follows are 21 T cell receptor beta chains derived from one specimen sequenced in a study of T cell repertoires in cytomegalovirus infection. TCRdb itself ran the reads through MiXCR, one entry per CDR3 protein. The sample holds about 210,000 distinct CDR3 sequences, 6.5% seen once. The sample consisted of PBMCs. The source of these receptors is a human donor in good health (CMV status not recorded). Some clones in this sample may be carry-over from other donors' samples.

There are many counts of this clonotype. The rearrangement uses TRBV20-1 and TRBJ1-1; 9 nucleotides align to TRBD1. This CDR3 spans 15 amino acids. The germline V gene encodes CDR1 DFQATT and CDR2 SNEGSKA (reference sequence). The CDR3 region has the DNA TGCAGATACAGGGGGCCATCCCCGCTGAACACTGAAGCTTTCTTT. This codes for CRYRGPSPLNTEAFF.

This clonotype was observed at least ten times. The chain joins TRBV28 to TRBJ1-5, with 10 bases identical to TRBD1. J lost 9 bases, V lost 4 bases, and 6 bases had no gene match. CDR3 size: 14 residues. Germline assignment: CDR1 MDHEN and CDR2 SYDVKM. The DNA of the CDR3 is TGTGCCAGCAGTTCCGGACAGGGGGTCCGGCCCCAGCATTTT. Amino acids: CASSSGQGVRPQHF.

This clonotype was seen ten or more times. The chain is built from TRBV20-1 and TRBJ1-3; D uncertain. This CDR3 contains 14 residues. Germline-derived CDR1 and CDR2 are DFQATT and SNEGSKA (reference sequence). Trimming took 6 bases from V and 0 from J, leaving 12 bases between them. CDR3 nucleotides: TGCAGTGCCCTCCCCCGACACTCTGGAAACACCATATATTTT. Protein product: CSALPRHSGNTIYF.

This clonotype showed up many times. The V gene is TRBV7-9, the J gene TRBJ2-7; D gene unclear. This CDR3 comprises 13 residues. V shed 2 bases and J shed 6 bases, with 11 bases lying between them. Germline CDR1 and CDR2: SEHNR and FQNEAQ (reference sequence). This CDR3 reads CASSLQSQSEQYF. The CDR3 region has the DNA TGTGCCAGCAGCTTACAGTCACAATCCGAGCAGTACTTC.

This clonotype was seen many times. The chain links TRBV5-1 to TRBJ1-1, with 8 nucleotides matching TRBD1. CDR1 and CDR2 from the germline V gene are SGHRS and YFSETQ. The junction had 11 bases not matched to a gene; V was cut back by 3 bases and J by 4 bases. The CDR3 extends over 16 amino acids. The CDR3 DNA sequence: TGCGCCAGCAGCTCACACAGGGGGTCGGATAGCACTGAAGCTTTCTTT. Amino acid sequence: CASSSHRGSDSTEAFF.

This clonotype was seen at least ten times. V gene TRBV19 combines with J gene TRBJ1-5, with 8 bases fitting TRBD1. The ends lost 5 bases at V and 2 bases at J; junction bases unmatched: 8. Germline CDR1 and CDR2: LNHDA and SQIVND (reference sequence). The CDR3 spans 16 residues. CDR3 sequence (DNA): TGTGCCAGTAGTCTCTCGGACAGGGAACGCAATCAGCCCCAGCATTTT. Translated, it gives CASSLSDRERNQPQHF.

The J gene is TRBJ1-2, the V gene TRBV7-8; D is unresolved. This CDR3 region has 15 residues. Germline CDR1 is SGHVS and CDR2 is FQNEAQ. V lost 5 bases and J 3 bases, leaving 16 bases between the germline ends. The CDR3 coding sequence is TGTGCCAGCAGCCCCCGGGAGGGCCCCGACTATGGCTACACCTTC. Encoded protein: CASSPREGPDYGYTF.

V gene TRBV18 combines with J gene TRBJ1-1; TRBD1 agrees at 7 bases. Germline CDR1 is KGHSH and CDR2 is LQKENI. CDR3 length: 15 residues. The ends lost 5 bases at V and 5 bases at J; junction bases unmatched: 11. CDR3 bases: TGTGCCAGCTCATCCTTGCGGGACAGACAAACTGAAGCTTTCTTT. It encodes CASSSLRDRQTEAFF.

This clonotype was recorded at least ten times. A single base separates this from a much larger clone, so it may be a read error. V usage is TRBV7-3 and J usage is TRBJ2-3; possible D gene TRBD1, 5 bases. Trimming pared 2 bases from V and 2 bases from J, leaving 5 bases between. Germline loops: CDR1 SGHTA, CDR2 FQGTGA. The CDR3 is 13 residues long. CDR3 amino acids: CASSLGATDTQYF. The CDR3 bases are TGTGCCAGCAGCTTAGGGGCCACAGATACGCAGTATTTT. The full variable domain, rest sourced from reference TRBV7-3 and TRBJ2-3, is GAGVSQTPSNKVTEKGKYVELRCDPISGHTALYWYRQSLGQGPEFLIYFQGTGAADDSGLPNDRFFAVRPEGSVSTLKIQRTERGDSAVYLCASSLGATDTQYFGPGTRLTVL.

This clonotype was counted many times. The V gene is TRBV4-1, the J gene TRBJ2-2; 9 nucleotides align to TRBD2. Germline V gives CDR1 MGHRA, CDR2 YSYEKL. CDR3 length equals 16 residues. The ends lost 1 base at V and 6 bases at J; junction bases unmatched: 6. The CDR3 sequence is CASSQGPSGEAGELFF. In nucleotides, the CDR3 is TGCGCCAGCAGCCAAGGCCCTAGCGGGGAAGCCGGGGAGCTGTTTTTT.

This clonotype came up many times. The J gene is TRBJ1-6, the V gene TRBV5-6; TRBD1 is a possible D gene (5 bases). V was cut by 4 bases and J by 10 bases, with 15 bases left in between. There are 14 residues in the CDR3. Germline V lookup: CDR1 SGHDT, CDR2 YYEEEE. CDR3 DNA sequence: TGTGCCAGCAGCACGCCCTCGAGGGGATCACCCCTCCACTTT. Translating gives CASSTPSRGSPLHF.

This clonotype showed up many times. This chain uses TRBV7-2 with TRBJ1-1; no clear D. V shed 2 bases and J shed 5 bases, with 9 bases lying between them. This CDR3 comprises 13 residues. From germline, CDR1 is SGHTA and CDR2 FQGNSA. The CDR3: CASSLYRRTEAFF. The CDR3 DNA sequence: TGTGCCAGCAGCTTATACCGGAGAACTGAAGCTTTCTTT.

In this sample, this clonotype turned up many times. The V gene is TRBV12-3 or TRBV12-4, the J gene TRBJ2-3, with TRBD2 identical over 11 bases. V lost 5 bases, J lost 1 base, and 5 bases stayed unmatched. This CDR3 is built from 16 residues. CDR3 in DNA: TGTGCCAGCAGTCATCAGACTAGCGGGGGCACAGATACGCAGTATTTT. Residues: CASSHQTSGGTDTQYF.

Ten or more counts support this clonotype. The chain uses TRBV6-2 or TRBV6-3 and TRBJ1-5; D remains unclear. Germline V lookup: CDR1 MNHEY, CDR2 SVGEGT. Trimming stripped 6 bases from V and 3 bases from J, with 9 bases between. The CDR3 sequence is 13 residues long. The CDR3 reads CASSGGLNQPQHF. As DNA, the CDR3 is TGTGCCAGCAGCGGTGGACTCAATCAGCCCCAGCATTTT.

This clonotype was observed a handful of times. V is TRBV27 and J is TRBJ2-7; D is perhaps TRBD1 or TRBD2 (6 bases each). Trimming removed 6 bases at V and 2 bases at J, with 11 bases between. Germline CDR1 is MNHEY and CDR2 is SMNVEV (reference sequence). The CDR3 length is 13 residues. The CDR3 nucleotides read TGTGCCAGCAGGCGGGACACCGCCTACGAGCAGTACTTC. It encodes CASRRDTAYEQYF.

This clonotype was found many times. This chain links TRBV15 with TRBJ1-1; D may be TRBD1 (5 bases). Trimming cost V 4 bases and J 2 bases, with 17 bases left between them. The CDR3 extends over 16 amino acids. Germline V gene sequence: CDR1 LNHNV, CDR2 YYDKDF (reference sequence). This chain's CDR3 is CATSTPGAGINTEAFF. The CDR3 nucleotides read TGTGCCACCAGCACCCCTGGGGCAGGGATCAACACTGAAGCTTTCTTT.

This clonotype was seen many times. V is TRBV20-1 and J is TRBJ2-5; D remains ambiguous. Trimming removed 6 bases from V and 5 bases from J, with 13 bases in between. CDR1 and CDR2 (germline): DFQATT, SNEGSKA (reference sequence). The CDR3 extends over 12 amino acids. Written as DNA, the CDR3 is TGCAGTGCCAGATCATTAGGGGAGACCCAGTACTTC. Amino acids: CSARSLGETQYF.

This clonotype was detected many times. This chain connects TRBV7-6 to TRBJ1-2, with D unclear. The germline V and J ends were trimmed by 2 bases and 4 bases, with 8 bases remaining between them. Germline lookup yields CDR1 SGHVS and CDR2 FNYEAQ. CDR3 length: 13 residues. The CDR3 sequence is CASSLTVSYGYTF. The DNA of the CDR3 is TGTGCCAGCAGCTTAACAGTCTCCTATGGCTACACCTTC.

This clonotype was counted at least ten times. V gene TRBV5-1 combines with J gene TRBJ2-7; either TRBD1 or TRBD2 may supply D (6 bases each). The CDR3 sequence is 17 residues long. Trimming removed 4 bases at V and 0 bases at J, with 20 bases between. The germline gives CDR1 SGHRS, CDR2 YFSETQ. The CDR3 protein is CASSLAIGGANSYEQYF. Here the CDR3 DNA reads TGCGCCAGCAGCCTAGCGATAGGGGGTGCCAACTCCTACGAGCAGTACTTC. Combining the CDR3 with reference TRBV5-1 and TRBJ2-7 gives the whole variable domain KAGVTQTPRYLIKTRGQQVTLSCSPISGHRSVSWYQQTPGQGLQFLFEYFSETQRNKGNFPGRFSGRQFSNSRSEMNVSTLELGDSALYLCASSLAIGGANSYEQYFGPGTRLTVT.

This clonotype was observed a few times. The rearrangement uses TRBV29-1 and TRBJ2-7, with D hard to call. Between the trimmed V and J ends, which lost 2 bases and 6 bases, there was a span of 8 bases. Germline-derived CDR1 and CDR2 are SQVTM and ANQGSEA. This CDR3 comprises 11 residues. The CDR3 protein is CSVENGPEQYF. The CDR3 nucleotides read TGCAGCGTTGAAAACGGGCCCGAGCAGTACTTC.

This clonotype was recorded many times. The chain carries TRBV6-6 and TRBJ1-4; 7 bases agree with TRBD1. The V gene end was trimmed by 6 bases and the J gene end by 5 bases; junction bases not matched to a gene: 6. The CDR3 is 14 residues long. The germline V gene encodes CDR1 MNHNY and CDR2 SVGAGI (reference sequence). The CDR3 DNA reads as TGTGCCAGCAGATTGGGACAGCCCAATGAAAAACTGTTTTTT. Protein sequence: CASRLGQPNEKLFF.